This TCR beta chain was profiled in a study of CD8+CD57+ T cells in acquired aplastic anemia. General study points: Around 29 shared CD8+ CDR3s appeared highly expressed within patients' immunodominant clones.

CDR3 length: 15 residues. Trimming pared 3 bases from V and 5 bases from J, leaving 19 bases between. Germline V gene data show CDR1 as DFQATT and CDR2 as SNEGSKA (reference sequence). Genomic DNA provided the template from which TCR beta VDJ and CDR3 profiles were obtained. MiXCR was run by TCRdb on the reads, yielding one entry per CDR3 protein. This table holds 150,000 to 200,000 distinct CDR3 sequences, over 55% found once. Remarks on this clonotype: What it binds is not known.

Individuals selected for sequencing had exhibited CD8+CD57+ cell expansion on flow cytometry. In all patients, the disease was severe acquired aplastic anemia. Patients were untreated when blood was sampled. Sequencing input: sorted CD4+, CD8+, or CD8+CD57+ T cells (not recorded which) from PBMCs. J is TRBJ2-5 and V is TRBV20-1; a weak D match, TRBD1 (5 bases). This TCR was sampled from a human donor with aplastic anemia. CDR3 bases: TGCAGTGCTAGGCTGTTCAGGGTTGCATGGGAGACCCAGTACTTC. It translates to CSARLFRVAWETQYF.